This TCR beta chain comes out of a study of blood T cells in healthy people across ages. It was with a sample-barcoded 5' primer and a J-beta primer mix that a second PCR of roughly 7 to 12 cycles was run. TCRdb reanalysed the 5' RACE reads using MiXCR and keeps one entry per CDR3 protein. The repertoire holds some 1.1 million distinct CDR3 sequences, with roughly two fifths as singletons. V shed 4 bases and J 8 bases; nucleotides not matched to a gene: 5. Germline-derived CDR1 and CDR2 are SGHRS and YFSETQ. The CDR3 has 14 residues. Sequencing input: blood. The chain recombines TRBV5-1 with TRBJ1-4; 10 nucleotides match TRBD1. This TCR derives from a young man in good health. CDR3 residues: CASSVGQGPEKLFF. The CDR3 DNA follows: TGCGCCAGCAGCGTGGGACAGGGGCCGGAAAAACTGTTTTTT.